This is a list of T cell receptor beta chains from one sample in a study of T-cell memory formation after mild COVID-19. Using its own MiXCR run on the 5' RACE reads, TCRdb lists one record per CDR3 protein. In the table there are about 310,000 distinct CDR3 sequences, about a sixth of which are singletons. Sequenced material: PBMCs or a T cell subset sorted from them (not recorded which). Source of these receptors: a man aged 18-30 years who had mild COVID-19 (a few samples of this study predate the infection). Cell type and time point are not known. Both conserved end residues are part of each CDR3. A D gene is named only where the DNA matches it firmly. Only part of the rows carry a size: once, few, many, or a class if the clone is expanded.

d_gene: .; abundance: .; v_gene: TRBV15; j_gene: TRBJ2-5; CDR3nt: TGTGCCACCAGCAGTCGGGACGGAGGACAAGAGACCCAGTACTTC; CDR3aa: CATSSRDGGQETQYF
d_gene: TRBD1; abundance: few; v_gene: TRBV10-3; j_gene: TRBJ1-1; CDR3nt: TGTGCCACCCAGACAGGGGAAAAAGCTTTCTTT; CDR3aa: CATQTGEKAFF
d_gene: .; abundance: .; v_gene: TRBV9; j_gene: TRBJ1-6; CDR3nt: TGTGCCAGCAGCGTAGTTCCAGGAAATAATTCACCCCTCCACTTT; CDR3aa: CASSVVPGNNSPLHF
d_gene: .; abundance: many; v_gene: TRBV4-1; j_gene: TRBJ1-1; CDR3nt: TGCGCCAGCAGAGGGCCCCTCCGTGGAACTGAAGCTTTCTTT; CDR3aa: CASRGPLRGTEAFF
d_gene: TRBD2; abundance: .; v_gene: TRBV4-3; j_gene: TRBJ2-1; CDR3nt: TGCGCCAGCAGCCAAGGCCCCCAAGCGGGGGGCACCAATGAGCAGTTCTTC; CDR3aa: CASSQGPQAGGTNEQFF
d_gene: TRBD2; abundance: .; v_gene: TRBV11-3; j_gene: TRBJ2-1; CDR3nt: TGTGCCAGCAGCTCCACTAGCGAGGTGTTCTTC; CDR3aa: CASSSTSEVFF
d_gene: TRBD1; abundance: .; v_gene: TRBV7-9; j_gene: TRBJ2-5; CDR3nt: TGTGCCAGCAGCACAGGGACAGGGGGGCGGCAAGAGACCCAGTACTTC; CDR3aa: CASSTGTGGRQETQYF
d_gene: .; abundance: .; v_gene: TRBV11-2; j_gene: TRBJ1-5; CDR3nt: TGTGCCAGCAGCTTCGACCTGAGGAAGCCCCAGCATTTT; CDR3aa: CASSFDLRKPQHF
d_gene: .; abundance: many; v_gene: TRBV2; j_gene: TRBJ2-1; CDR3nt: TGTGCCACCGAAGGGGACCGCCGTGAGCAGTTCTTC; CDR3aa: CATEGDRREQFF
d_gene: .; abundance: .; v_gene: TRBV5-4; j_gene: TRBJ1-5; CDR3nt: TGTGCCAGCAGCTTGGCGGGCACCAATCAGCCCCAGCATTTT; CDR3aa: CASSLAGTNQPQHF
d_gene: .; abundance: .; v_gene: TRBV6-2/TRBV6-3; j_gene: TRBJ2-2; CDR3nt: TGTGCCAGCAGTAGGGGACTGTTGGCCGGGGAGCTGTTTTTT; CDR3aa: CASSRGLLAGELFF
d_gene: .; abundance: .; v_gene: TRBV12-3/TRBV12-4; j_gene: TRBJ2-3; CDR3nt: TGTGCCAGCTTAGGGGGAAGCACAGATACGCAGTATTTT; CDR3aa: CASLGGSTDTQYF
d_gene: TRBD1; abundance: .; v_gene: TRBV7-9; j_gene: TRBJ2-3; CDR3nt: TGTGCCAGCAGCTCACCCGGGACAGGGGTGGTAGGTACGCAGTATTTT; CDR3aa: CASSSPGTGVVGTQYF
d_gene: .; abundance: .; v_gene: TRBV11-2; j_gene: TRBJ2-7; CDR3nt: TGTGCCAGCAGCTTACATCGCGGAAAACGACCCTACGAGCAGTACTTC; CDR3aa: CASSLHRGKRPYEQYF
d_gene: .; abundance: few; v_gene: TRBV6-5; j_gene: TRBJ1-1; CDR3nt: TGTGCCAGCAGAGTTGACTACACCACTGAAGCTTTCTTT; CDR3aa: CASRVDYTTEAFF
d_gene: .; abundance: many; v_gene: TRBV18; j_gene: TRBJ2-1; CDR3nt: TGTGCCAGCTCACCACAGGAGACTGGCGCCGAGCAGTTCTTC; CDR3aa: CASSPQETGAEQFF
d_gene: .; abundance: .; v_gene: TRBV5-1; j_gene: TRBJ1-6; CDR3nt: TGCGCCAGCAGCTTGGTCGCAGGGAGGGATTCACCCCTCCACTTT; CDR3aa: CASSLVAGRDSPLHF
d_gene: .; abundance: .; v_gene: TRBV11-2; j_gene: TRBJ1-1; CDR3nt: TGTGCCAGCAGCTTGAACAGTCCGGGCTTGAACACTGAAGCTTTCTTT; CDR3aa: CASSLNSPGLNTEAFF
d_gene: TRBD1; abundance: .; v_gene: TRBV4-1; j_gene: TRBJ1-1; CDR3nt: TGCGCCAGCAGCCAATCCCTGGTCGGGAGGGGGCGGACTGAAGCTTTCTTT; CDR3aa: CASSQSLVGRGRTEAFF
d_gene: .; abundance: .; v_gene: TRBV9; j_gene: TRBJ1-6; CDR3nt: TGTGCCAGCAGCGTAGCCCCAAGCAATTCACCCCTCCACTTT; CDR3aa: CASSVAPSNSPLHF
d_gene: .; abundance: .; v_gene: TRBV7-2; j_gene: TRBJ2-3; CDR3nt: TGTGCCAGCAGCTCAAGCGGGCTTAGCACAGATACGCAGTATTTT; CDR3aa: CASSSSGLSTDTQYF
d_gene: TRBD1; abundance: many; v_gene: TRBV6-2/TRBV6-3; j_gene: TRBJ2-7; CDR3nt: TGTGCCAGCGGTTCTATGACAGGGGCCTACGAGCAGTACTTC; CDR3aa: CASGSMTGAYEQYF
d_gene: .; abundance: .; v_gene: TRBV21-1; j_gene: TRBJ1-2; CDR3nt: TGTGCCAGCAGCAAAGCCCCCGGGATGTATGGCTACACCTTC; CDR3aa: CASSKAPGMYGYTF
d_gene: .; abundance: few; v_gene: TRBV5-1; j_gene: TRBJ1-3; CDR3nt: TGCGCCAGCAGCTTGCTGATGGGGACTGGAAACACCATATATTTT; CDR3aa: CASSLLMGTGNTIYF
d_gene: TRBD1; abundance: .; v_gene: TRBV20-1; j_gene: TRBJ2-7; CDR3nt: TGCAGTGCTCCAAGGCAGGGGGCTGGCGAGCAGTACTTC; CDR3aa: CSAPRQGAGEQYF